This TCR beta chain is from a study of blood T cell repertoires in COVID-19. V was clipped by 6 bases and J by 0 bases; unmatched bases: 6. Germline V gives CDR1 MNHEY, CDR2 SMNVEV (reference sequence). The CDR3 contains 17 residues. Produced via immunoSEQ multiplex PCR; TCRdb's table is partial and in-frame only. The data hold over 30,000 clones, with 85% to 90% observed a single time. The source of this sequence is a human donor with active COVID-19. The donor label of this sample is uncertain. Sequenced input: peripheral blood. The V and J genes are TRBV27 and TRBJ2-5; 14 nucleotides line up with TRBD2. CDR3 residues: CASSRTSGGIYQETQYF. In nucleotides, the CDR3 is TGTGCCAGCAGCCGGACTAGCGGGGGGATATACCAAGAGACCCAGTACTTC.